The 22 T cell receptor beta chains listed next were all sequenced from one sample in a study of molecular identifiers for immune sequencing clone quantification. TCRdb re-derived calls from the PCR reads in MiXCR, one entry per CDR3 protein. The repertoire holds some 590,000 distinct CDR3 sequences, with around 25% as singletons. The sequenced material came from naive CD8+ T cells from blood, with Jurkat cell RNA spiked in. As to subset: FACS-sorted CD8+CD4-CCR7+CD45RA+ naive T cells. The receptors were gathered from a human donor in good health. Some libraries in this study had Jurkat cell RNA spiked in.

The chain has TRBV9 and TRBJ1-1; 7 bases are shared with TRBD1. The ends lost 6 bases at V and 3 bases at J; junction bases unmatched: 8. CDR3 length equals 14 residues. Germline values: CDR1 SGDLS, CDR2 YYNGEE. The CDR3 loop reads CASNEGARDTEAFF. CDR3 nucleotide sequence: TGTGCCAGCAACGAGGGGGCGCGGGACACTGAAGCTTTCTTT. Together with reference TRBV9 and TRBJ1-1, the CDR3 gives the full variable domain: DSGVTQTPKHLITATGQRVTLRCSPRSGDLSVYWYQQSLDQGLQFLIQYYNGEERAKGNILERFSAQQFPDLHSELNLSSLELGDSALYFCASNEGARDTEAFFGQGTRLTVV.

Remarks on this clonotype: A read error is possible here, since a much larger clone lies one base away. The chain joins TRBV6-6 to TRBJ2-7; 8 nucleotides align to TRBD1. This CDR3 is built from 12 residues. Germline CDR1 is MNHNY and CDR2 is SVGAGI (reference sequence). In DNA, the CDR3 is TGTGCCAGCAGTTACTCGATGGGACAGGAGAACTTC. This sequence encodes CASSYSMGQENF.

Worth noting for this clonotype: A read error may be the cause here, since a much bigger clone is one base away. The chain has TRBV6-6 and TRBJ2-7; D is uncertain. This CDR3 is built from 13 residues. The V gene's germline CDR1 is MNHNY and CDR2 SVGAGI (reference sequence). With 2 bases removed from V and 3 bases from J, the gap between germline ends came to 8 bases. This chain's CDR3 is CASSYVTFYEQYF. CDR3 DNA sequence: TGTGCCAGCAGTTACGTGACATTCTACGAGCAGTACTTC.

This clonotype was detected ten times or more. V usage is TRBV6-5 and J usage is TRBJ2-3; D gene uncertain. Germline V gene sequence: CDR1 MNHEY, CDR2 SVGAGI. The ends were cut back, 6 bases at V and 5 bases at J, with 12 bases in the middle. This CDR3 comprises 13 residues. The CDR3 spells CASSPAVIDTQYF. In nucleotides, the CDR3 is TGTGCCAGCAGCCCCGCCGTGATAGATACGCAGTATTTT.

The chain is built from TRBV5-3 and TRBJ1-2, with TRBD1 identical over 7 bases. TRBV5-3 is sorted into the ORF group, with uncertain function. J gave up 3 bases and V 8 bases, and 7 bases lay outside the gene matches. The CDR3 is 13 amino acids. The CDR3 sequence: CASSQGVDYGYTF. The DNA for the CDR3 is TGTGCCAGCAGCCAGGGGGTCGACTATGGCTACACCTTC.

V usage is TRBV7-2 and J usage is TRBJ2-2, with 14 bases identical to TRBD2. Germline CDR1 reads SGHTA; CDR2 reads FQGNSA. The J segment lost 1 base and the V segment lost 4 bases, leaving 8 bases of the junction unmatched. The CDR3 is made up of 19 amino acids. Written as DNA, the CDR3 is TGTGCCAGCAGCTCGGGACTAGCGGGAGTAGTTAGGAACACCGGGGAGCTGTTTTTT. It yields the protein CASSSGLAGVVRNTGELFF.

This clonotype turned up a few times. V usage is TRBV27 and J usage is TRBJ2-7; no definite D call. Per germline, CDR1 MNHEY and CDR2 SMNVEV (reference sequence). The CDR3 covers 17 residues. The V gene lost 5 bases and the J gene lost 5 bases, with 25 bases spanning the gap. CDR3 nucleotide sequence: TGTGCCAGCAGTCCACACGGCCGCCGTTCAAAAGCCAACGAGCAGTACTTC. This gives the protein CASSPHGRRSKANEQYF.

This clonotype was seen more than once but under ten times. The J gene is TRBJ2-1, the V gene TRBV28; 8 nucleotides line up with TRBD2. The germline V gene encodes CDR1 MDHEN and CDR2 SYDVKM. CDR3 size: 15 residues. V trimming: 6 bases; J trimming: 6 bases; junction bases outside the gene matches: 10. CDR3 in amino acids: CASSPSGRNINEQFF. CDR3 DNA: TGTGCCAGCAGCCCAAGCGGGAGAAACATCAATGAGCAGTTCTTC.

Of note for this clonotype: Germline and junction disagree at one end, which may indicate a read error. The chain links TRBV12-5 to TRBJ2-1; D perhaps matches TRBD2 (5 bases). The CDR3 is 17 amino acids. Germline loops: CDR1 LGHNT, CDR2 FRNRAP. The CDR3 spells CVSGLVLPGSSYNEQFF. The CDR3, as DNA: TGTGTTAGTGGTTTGGTACTCCCGGGGAGCTCCTACAATGAGCAGTTCTTC.

There are many counts of this clonotype. This chain connects TRBV19 to TRBJ2-5; the D is unclear. Germline V lookup: CDR1 LNHDA, CDR2 SQIVND (reference sequence). The CDR3 extends over 11 amino acids. Trimming cost V 3 bases and J 7 bases, with 6 bases left between them. CDR3 residues: CASSISGTQYF. The CDR3 bases are TGTGCCAGTAGTATTTCAGGGACCCAGTACTTC. Supplemented by reference TRBV19 and TRBJ2-5, the full variable domain reads DGGITQSPKYLFRKEGQNVTLSCEQNLNHDAMYWYRQDPGQGLRLIYYSQIVNDFQKGDIAEGYSVSREKKESFPLTVTSAQKNPTAFYLCASSISGTQYFGPGTRLLVL.

The genes are TRBV7-6 and TRBJ2-7, with 12 bases lining up with TRBD2. The CDR3 is 18 residues long. Germline V CDR1 and CDR2: SGHVS, FNYEAQ. V dropped 5 bases and J dropped 4; count of bases not matched to a gene: 15. Written as DNA, the CDR3 is TGTGCCAGCAGCCCCCCGGGCGTGACTAGCGGGAGTACTTACGAGCAGTACTTC. Encoded protein: CASSPPGVTSGSTYEQYF.

This clonotype has only a few counts. The V and J genes are TRBV20-1 and TRBJ2-5, with TRBD2 matching 7 bases. The junction had 6 bases not matched to a gene; V was cut back by 0 bases and J by 5 bases. The CDR3 has 14 residues. CDR1 DFQATT and CDR2 SNEGSKA come from the germline V gene (reference sequence). DNA of the CDR3: TGCAGTGCTAGAGAGGGGTGGGGGGGTGAGACCCAGTACTTC. Translating gives CSAREGWGGETQYF.

In this sample, this clonotype turned up many times. V gene TRBV4-1 combines with J gene TRBJ1-1; D gene uncertain. CDR3 length: 16 amino acids. Germline V CDR1 and CDR2: MGHRA, YSYEKL. V was pared by 0 bases and J by 1 base, with 12 bases between. The DNA for the CDR3 is TGCGCCAGCAGCCAAGAGTCATGGGCAGCGAACACTGAAGCTTTCTTT. It is translated as CASSQESWAANTEAFF.

The V gene is TRBV20-1, the J gene TRBJ2-1, with D possibly TRBD2 on 5 matching bases. The CDR3 is 15 amino acids. With 1 base removed from V and 6 bases from J, the gap between germline ends came to 16 bases. CDR1 DFQATT and CDR2 SNEGSKA come from the germline V gene (reference sequence). As DNA, the CDR3 is TGCAGTGCTAGAGTTGGCGGGCTATCCGGCAATGAGCAGTTCTTC. It is translated as CSARVGGLSGNEQFF.

This chain joins TRBV30 and TRBJ2-7; D remains unclear. The CDR3 has 15 residues. V lost 2 bases to trimming and J lost 6 bases, with 20 bases between them. Germline assignment: CDR1 GTSNPN and CDR2 SVGIG (reference sequence). The CDR3 DNA is TGTGCCTGGAGTCCCCTCTTAGGGAAAATCCGCGAGCAGTACTTC. This codes for CAWSPLLGKIREQYF.

The rearrangement joins TRBV6-5 to TRBJ2-7; 8 bases are shared with TRBD1. The CDR3 extends over 13 amino acids. From germline, CDR1 is MNHEY and CDR2 SVGAGI. V lost 5 bases, J lost 5 bases, and 5 bases stayed unmatched. The CDR3, as DNA: TGTGCCAGCAGTGCGACAGGGGTTAACGAGCAGTACTTC. Its translation: CASSATGVNEQYF.

This clonotype was recorded many times. The chain couples TRBV4-3 to TRBJ1-1, with D possibly TRBD1 on 5 matching bases. The CDR3 is 17 amino acids. Between the trimmed V and J ends, which lost 0 bases and 4 bases, there was a span of 18 bases. Germline values: CDR1 LGHNA, CDR2 YSLEER. Written as DNA, the CDR3 is TGCGCCAGCAGCCAAGATGGGCGGGGGGGAGTAGGCACTGAAGCTTTCTTT. Its translation: CASSQDGRGGVGTEAFF.

Note on this clonotype: The conserved final phenylalanine or tryptophan is absent from the CDR3, which likely points to a read error. This rearrangement joins TRBV19 to TRBJ1-1; no reliable D call. CDR3 length: 14 amino acids. Germline CDR1 reads LNHDA; CDR2 reads SQIVND (reference sequence). V lost 5 bases and J 5 bases, leaving 15 bases between the germline ends. CDR3 amino acids: CASSPMGSGTEAFL. The CDR3 bases are TGTGCCAGTAGTCCTATGGGGTCGGGGACTGAAGCTTTCCTT.

This clonotype was counted between two and nine times. The chain recombines TRBV12-3 or TRBV12-4 with TRBJ2-1, with unresolved D. The CDR3 consists of 12 residues. V lost 8 bases and J 8 bases, leaving 13 bases between the germline ends. This CDR3 reads CASGEIVYEQFF. The CDR3 DNA reads as TGTGCCAGCGGAGAAATAGTTTATGAGCAGTTCTTC.

This clonotype showed up just a few times. V usage is TRBV7-9 and J usage is TRBJ2-1, with 9 bases lining up with TRBD2. The V segment lost 8 bases and the J segment 6 bases; nucleotides outside the gene matches: 2. The germline CDR1 and CDR2 sequences are SEHNR and FQNEAQ (reference sequence). This CDR3 has 12 residues. As DNA, the CDR3 is TGTGCCAGCGTAGCGGGGGCCAATGAGCAGTTCTTC. This translates into CASVAGANEQFF.

This chain uses TRBV28 with TRBJ2-1; no clear D. The CDR3 loop spans 14 amino acids. Between the trimmed V and J ends, which lost 4 bases and 3 bases, there was a span of 10 bases. Germline loops: CDR1 MDHEN, CDR2 SYDVKM. CDR3 DNA: TGTGCCAGCAGTTCCTCCAAATACTACAATGAGCAGTTCTTC. This sequence encodes CASSSSKYYNEQFF. Together with reference TRBV28 and TRBJ2-1, the CDR3 gives the full variable domain: DVKVTQSSRYLVKRTGEKVFLECVQDMDHENMFWYRQDPGLGLRLIYFSYDVKMKEKGDIPEGYSVSREKKERFSLILESASTNQTSMYLCASSSSKYYNEQFFGPGTRLTVL.

This clonotype showed up just once. Given a much more abundant clone one base away, this may be a read error. CDR3 protein: CASSQSPGRPRAGELFF. The CDR3, as DNA: TGCGCCAGCAGTCAATCACCCGGGAGGCCCCGGGCCGGGGAGCTGTTTTTT. The chain recombines TRBV23-1 with TRBJ2-2; the match to TRBD2 covers 7 bases. TRBV23-1 is an ORF for which the function is uncertain. V lost 0 bases, J lost 6 bases, and 10 bases stayed unmatched. This CDR3 spans 17 amino acids.